This T cell receptor beta chain was recorded in a study of regulatory and conventional T cells in RAG deficiency. The table came from immunoSEQ multiplex PCR; TCRdb's copy has only in-frame clones and leaves some out. The table has fewer than 35,000 clones, over 80% seen once. This CDR3 comprises 16 residues. V lost 0 bases and J lost 4, with 15 bases in between. Looked up from germline, CDR1 is LGHNA and CDR2 is YSLEER. Study-level points and caveats: Omenn syndrome and CID/AS patients had 80 to 100-fold fewer unique Treg TCR beta sequences, versus approximately 9.6-fold elsewhere.

In the case of this clone: As yet, its antigen is unknown.

This sample also appeared in a second study, on regulatory T cells. That investigation notes: The primer mix had 52 TRBV and 13 TRBJ primers. In patients, unique TRB V-J pairs were restricted and V/J usage skewed, especially in Tregs.

Sequenced sample: CD8+ T cells sorted from blood. The receptor's source is a human donor in good health. The J gene is TRBJ1-2, the V gene TRBV4-3, with a tentative D call TRBD1 (5 bases). The CDR3 DNA follows: TGCGCCAGCAGCCAAGACCTCGGGCAGGGCAGCTATGGCTACACCTTC. Translated: CASSQDLGQGSYGYTF.